These T cell receptor beta chains were read from a single sample in a study of T cell repertoires in cytomegalovirus infection. TCRdb reprocessed the reads via MiXCR and lists one record per CDR3 protein. The profile shows about 300,000 distinct CDR3 sequences, 8% to 10% of them singletons. The sequenced sample was PBMCs. All receptors come from a human donor in good health (CMV status not recorded). Some clones in this sample may be carry-over from other donors' samples. Each CDR3 is given with its conserved first and last residue. The D gene is left open where the match is weak. Some rows have no size entry. The others give once, few or many, or a class for an expanded clone.

V gene,D gene,J gene,clone size,CDR3 protein,CDR3 DNA
TRBV20-1,NA,TRBJ2-1,many,CSASVYGGFYNEQFF,TGCAGTGCTAGTGTGTACGGGGGCTTCTACAATGAGCAGTTCTTC
TRBV20-1,NA,TRBJ2-3,NA,CSAGSSTDTQYF,TGCAGTGCTGGATCTAGCACAGATACGCAGTATTTT
TRBV28,NA,TRBJ2-2,many,CASSVGGAGSGELFF,TGTGCCAGCAGTGTTGGGGGAGCAGGGTCCGGGGAGCTGTTTTTT
TRBV4-2,NA,TRBJ2-1,many,CASSRRGGYNEQFF,TGTGCCAGCAGCAGGAGGGGGGGATACAATGAGCAGTTCTTC
TRBV5-6,NA,TRBJ1-6,many,CASSPRAARGSPLHF,TGTGCCAGCAGCCCCCGCGCAGCACGGGGTTCACCCCTCCACTTT
TRBV28,NA,TRBJ1-4,many,CASSLRAGMGEKLFF,TGTGCCAGCAGTTTAAGGGCAGGGATGGGTGAAAAACTGTTTTTT
TRBV2,NA,TRBJ2-7,NA,CASSEYFTGISNEQYF,TGTGCCAGCAGTGAGTACTTCACTGGAATATCCAACGAGCAGTACTTC
TRBV7-6,TRBD1,TRBJ2-7,many,CASSPGQGYEQYF,TGTGCCAGCAGCCCGGGACAGGGATACGAGCAGTACTTC
TRBV14,TRBD1,TRBJ2-7,many,CASSFTGVKQYF,TGTGCCAGCAGCTTCACAGGGGTTAAGCAGTACTTC
TRBV2,TRBD1,TRBJ2-1,NA,CASQATWTGYNEQFF,TGTGCCAGCCAAGCGACGTGGACAGGATACAATGAGCAGTTCTTC
TRBV12-3/TRBV12-4,TRBD2,TRBJ2-2,many,CASIFGGSNTGELFF,TGTGCCAGCATTTTCGGGGGGTCGAACACCGGGGAGCTGTTTTTT
TRBV7-2,NA,TRBJ1-4,many,CASSLGPEANEKLFF,TGTGCCAGCAGCTTAGGCCCCGAGGCTAATGAAAAACTGTTTTTT
TRBV5-1,TRBD1,TRBJ1-5,few,CASSLGDSNNQPQHF,TGCGCCAGCAGCTTGGGGGACAGCAACAATCAGCCCCAGCATTTT
TRBV18,TRBD1,TRBJ2-3,few,CASSPQRFGTGGTDTQYF,TGTGCCAGCTCACCACAACGCTTCGGGACAGGGGGCACAGATACGCAGTATTTT
TRBV29-1,NA,TRBJ1-5,many,CSGLGGSNQPQHF,TGCAGCGGCTTAGGGGGAAGCAATCAGCCCCAGCATTTT
TRBV29-1,NA,TRBJ2-3,NA,CSVEDTPFQGIRTDTQYF,TGCAGCGTTGAAGATACCCCGTTCCAGGGGATTAGGACAGATACGCAGTATTTT
TRBV29-1,NA,TRBJ1-1,few,CSVEGARFTEAFF,TGCAGCGTTGAGGGGGCGCGGTTCACTGAAGCTTTCTTT
TRBV7-9,NA,TRBJ1-1,NA,CASSLMGGGTEAFF,TGTGCCAGCAGCCTGATGGGAGGGGGGACTGAAGCTTTCTTT
TRBV28,NA,TRBJ2-1,many,CASGSGTPREQFF,TGTGCCAGCGGTAGTGGGACACCCAGGGAGCAGTTCTTC
TRBV20-1,TRBD2,TRBJ2-6,few,CSVRAGGAGANVLTF,TGCAGTGTCCGAGCGGGGGGCGCTGGGGCCAACGTCCTGACTTTC
TRBV10-3,NA,TRBJ2-6,few,CAISDRVPSGANVLTF,TGTGCCATCAGTGACAGGGTGCCCTCTGGGGCCAACGTCCTGACTTTC
TRBV2,NA,TRBJ2-5,NA,CASKGGSKTQYF,TGTGCCAGCAAGGGGGGCTCCAAGACCCAGTACTTC
TRBV6-1,NA,TRBJ2-1,many,CASSVPGTNEQFF,TGTGCCAGCAGTGTCCCGGGGACGAATGAGCAGTTCTTC
TRBV2,NA,TRBJ2-5,many,CASSASRKETQYF,TGTGCCAGCAGTGCGAGCAGGAAAGAGACCCAGTACTTC
TRBV7-9,NA,TRBJ1-1,few,CASSDSNTEAFF,TGTGCCAGCAGCGATTCCAACACTGAAGCTTTCTTT
TRBV7-2,NA,TRBJ2-1,many,CASSPTGGSYNEQFF,TGTGCCAGCAGCCCCACCGGCGGGTCCTACAATGAGCAGTTCTTC
TRBV3-1,TRBD1,TRBJ1-6,NA,CASSQTGNNSPLHF,TGTGCCAGCAGCCAGACAGGGAATAATTCACCCCTCCACTTT
TRBV5-4,NA,TRBJ1-1,many,CASSSAANTEAFF,TGTGCCAGCAGCTCGGCAGCGAACACTGAAGCTTTCTTT
TRBV4-3,TRBD1,TRBJ2-2,few,CASSQVSGTGGFAGELFF,TGCGCCAGCAGCCAAGTGTCCGGGACAGGGGGCTTTGCCGGGGAGCTGTTTTTT